This T cell receptor (beta chain) was documented in a study of cytomegalovirus exposure and HLA in healthy donors. The CDR3 runs to 17 residues. CDR1 PRHDT and CDR2 FYEKMQ come from the germline V gene (reference sequence). Trimming cost V 0 bases and J 7 bases; bases outside gene matches: 11. Use of 60 Vbeta and 13 Jbeta primers characterized the PCR. Only in-frame clones appear in the TCRdb table, and some are missing; sequencing was by immunoSEQ multiplex PCR. The sample yields 200,000 or so clones, over 65% seen once. This chain links TRBV13 with TRBJ1-2, with 10 bases aligning to TRBD1. This TCR came from a boy aged 2 to 10 in good health and CMV-seronegative. Input material: PBMCs. The CDR3 protein is CASSLGRQGAYLGGYTF. CDR3 sequence (DNA): TGTGCCAGCAGCTTAGGTAGACAGGGGGCGTATTTAGGTGGCTACACCTTC.